This T cell receptor (beta chain) was sequenced for a study of radiotherapy plus CTLA-4 blockade in lung cancer. Regarding the study as a whole: Reportedly, early blood T cell clone dynamics best predicted response, with interferon-beta. After radiotherapy and ipilimumab, tumor-derived clones expanded in peripheral blood.

Regarding this clone: Its antigen is still unknown.

The length of the CDR3 is 18 residues. The V gene end was trimmed by 4 bases and the J gene end by 0 bases; junction bases not matched to a gene: 6. CDR1 is SGHRS and CDR2 is YFSETQ in the germline V gene. The repertoire was sequenced with immunoSEQ multiplex PCR; TCRdb's copy has only in-frame clones and lacks some. Of 75,000 to 100,000 clones in the sample, roughly 88% are singletons; the top ten hold roughly 4.9%. The chain joins TRBV5-1 to TRBJ2-1; 14 nucleotides line up with TRBD2. The starting material was peripheral blood, obtained from a patient treated with radiotherapy plus ipilimumab. This receptor was identified in a human donor with non-small cell lung cancer that progressed on radiotherapy plus ipilimumab. The CDR3 region has the DNA TGCGCCAGCAGCCGCCGACTAGCGGGAGGGAGCTCCTACAATGAGCAGTTCTTC. Protein product: CASSRRLAGGSSYNEQFF.